This T cell receptor (beta chain) was identified in a study of cytomegalovirus exposure and HLA in healthy donors. Whole-study findings and limits: Reportedly, diagnosis of cytomegalovirus status by the classifier showed high specificity and sensitivity. A later analysis linked a missense DCLRE1C variant to TCR beta V- and J-gene trimming. Later analysis showed TCR association rates varying by HLA locus, highest for DRB1 and lowest for HLA-C. In vitro data verified a few CMV-associated chains as specific for CMV antigens.

In the PCR, 60 Vbeta and 13 Jbeta primers were used. Measured with immunoSEQ multiplex PCR; TCRdb has only the in-frame clones, and not every one. Among some 97,000 clones listed, more than 65% were seen once. This CDR3 region has 13 residues. Trimming cost V 1 base and J 5 bases, with 5 bases left between them. The germline V gene encodes CDR1 SGHVS and CDR2 FQNEAQ. About this clone itself: Antigen unknown.

Material for sequencing was PBMCs. V is TRBV7-8 and J is TRBJ2-2; TRBD2 might be the D (5 bases). The clonotype originates from a woman in her late teens or twenties in good health and CMV-seronegative. The CDR3 bases are TGTGCCAGCAGCTTAGTAGCGACCGGGGAGCTGTTTTTT. It yields the protein CASSLVATGELFF. The entire variable domain, with the rest obtained from reference TRBV7-8 and TRBJ2-2, is as follows: GAGVSQSPRYKVAKRGQDVALRCDPISGHVSLFWYQQALGQGPEFLTYFQNEAQLDKSGLPSDRFFAERPEGSVSTLKIQRTQQEDSAVYLCASSLVATGELFFGEGSRLTVL.